This entry features one TCR beta chain sequence. The target antigen is unknown. These data belong to a study of cytomegalovirus exposure and HLA in healthy donors. Profiling relied on immunoSEQ multiplex PCR, and the TCRdb table lists in-frame clones only, not all of them. The profile shows some 150,000 clones, about 95% of them singletons. The CDR3 runs 12 residues. Trimming cost V 1 base and J 9 bases, with 8 bases left between them. The germline CDR1 and CDR2 sequences are LNHNV and YYDKDF (reference sequence). Study results and limitations: Reported performance of the classifier showed diagnosis of cytomegalovirus status with high specificity and sensitivity. 150 to 200 TCR beta chains were listed as cytomegalovirus-associated. Most TCR sequences proved rare, with some public TCRs found in many donors. One later analysis, an examination of the approximately 120 validation repertoires, found that first-cohort TCR clusters tended to co-occur in them.

What was sequenced was PBMCs. This sequence originates from a young man in good health and CMV-seropositive. This chain links TRBV15 with TRBJ2-3, with a tentative D call TRBD2 (7 bases). The CDR3 here is CATSRGGGTQYF. CDR3 coding DNA: TGTGCCACCAGCAGAGGGGGGGGCACGCAGTATTTT.